The 21 T cell receptor beta chains below come from one sample, sequenced in a study of T cell responses to AZD1222 COVID-19 vaccine. The data were produced by immunoSEQ multiplex PCR, yet TCRdb's version contains in-frame clones alone and is incomplete. The sample gives about 130,000 clones, 80% to 90% of which show up once; approximately 1.5% is in the top ten. The sample was peripheral blood, taken on day 0 of AZD1222 vaccination. Receptor source: an adult in good health.

V is TRBV2 and J is TRBJ1-1; the D gene is possibly TRBD1 (5 bases). From germline, CDR1 is SNHLY and CDR2 FYNNEI. The CDR3 extends over 12 amino acids. Trimming shortened V by 1 base and J by 11 bases, and 11 bases separated the two germline ends. This CDR3 is CASSEGGGTAFF. The CDR3 coding sequence is TGTGCCAGCAGTGAAGGGGGGGGAACTGCTTTCTTT. The full variable domain, rest sourced from reference TRBV2 and TRBJ1-1, is EPEVTQTPSHQVTQMGQEVILRCVPISNHLYFYWYRQILGQKVEFLVSFYNNEISEKSEIFDDQFSVERPDGSNFTLKIRSTKLEDSAMYFCASSEGGGTAFFGQGTRLTVV.

The gene calls are TRBV9 and TRBJ2-7, with D unclear. V dropped 5 bases and J dropped 0 bases, with 12 bases sitting between them. Germline CDR1 reads SGDLS; CDR2 reads YYNGEE. The CDR3 contains 14 residues. CDR3 nucleotide sequence: TGTGCCAGCAGTGGATCATTAGGCTCCTACGAGCAGTACTTC. Translating it yields CASSGSLGSYEQYF.

On this clone: The junction and the germline gene differ at one end; a read error may be behind it. The gene calls are TRBV2 and TRBJ1-2; D is uncertain. The CDR3 is 12 residues long. The germline CDR1 and CDR2 sequences are SNHLY and FYNNEI. Here the CDR3 reads CASSDPNAVFAF. For the CDR3, the DNA is TGTGCCAGCAGTGACCCCAACGCAGTCTTCGCCTTC.

The rearrangement links TRBV12-3 or TRBV12-4 to TRBJ1-5; D is uncertain. This CDR3 region has 12 residues. Trimming left V 8 bases short and J 0 bases short, with 5 bases between. The CDR3 spells CASGHSNQPQHF. The CDR3 DNA reads TGTGCCAGCGGTCATAGCAATCAGCCCCAGCATTTT.

V gene TRBV3-1 (or the pseudogene TRBV3-2) combines with J gene TRBJ2-5; unclear D gene. CDR3 length: 12 residues. V dropped 4 bases and J dropped 1 base, with 4 bases sitting between them. Per the germline V gene, CDR1 is LGHDT and CDR2 is YNNKEL (reference sequence). CDR3 amino acids: CASSLPQETQYF. The CDR3 DNA is TGTGCCAGCAGCCTACCCCAAGAGACCCAGTACTTC.

The chain is built from TRBV6-5 and TRBJ1-1, with TRBD1 matching over 9 bases. Losses at the gene ends were 2 bases for V and 5 bases for J; bases not matched to a gene: 9. Germline V gene data show CDR1 as MNHEY and CDR2 as SVGAGI. The CDR3 has 16 amino acids. The CDR3 loop reads CASSYTSTGGRTEAFF. CDR3 in DNA: TGTGCCAGCAGTTACACTTCAACAGGGGGCAGGACTGAAGCTTTCTTT.

J is TRBJ1-1 and V is TRBV18, with D tentatively TRBD1 (6 bases). CDR3 length equals 14 residues. Germline CDR1 KGHSH, CDR2 LQKENI. The V end lost 6 bases, the J end lost 1 base, and 12 bases lay between the germline ends. The CDR3 nucleotides are TGTGCCAGCTCGCTCAAGGGGGGGAACACTGAAGCTTTCTTT. Its translation: CASSLKGGNTEAFF.

The chain carries TRBV19 and TRBJ1-2, with TRBD1 matching 7 bases. This CDR3 has 13 residues. Germline V gives CDR1 LNHDA, CDR2 SQIVND (reference sequence). Unmatched junction bases numbered 10, after V lost 7 bases and J lost 8 bases. The CDR3 sequence: CASTTQRGGGYTF. DNA for the CDR3: TGTGCCAGTACCACTCAGCGAGGGGGCGGCTACACCTTC.

Turning to this clone: Other DNA variants within this sample encode the same CDR3. The rearrangement links TRBV18 to TRBJ1-5; 8 bases are shared with TRBD1. The CDR3 loop spans 16 amino acids. Germline V gene data show CDR1 as KGHSH and CDR2 as LQKENI. V lost 3 bases and J lost 0; bases outside the gene matches: 4. CDR3 coding DNA: TGTGCCAGCTCACCTGACAGGGGAAATAGCAATCAGCCCCAGCATTTT. Translated, it gives CASSPDRGNSNQPQHF. The whole variable domain, filled in from reference TRBV18 and TRBJ1-5, reads NAGVMQNPRHLVRRRGQEARLRCSPMKGHSHVYWYRQLPEEGLKFMVYLQKENIIDESGMPKERFSAEFPKEGPSILRIQQVVRGDSAAYFCASSPDRGNSNQPQHFGDGTRLSIL.

This chain links TRBV18 with TRBJ2-1, with D perhaps TRBD2 (6 bases). V was clipped by 4 bases and J by 2 bases, with 15 bases between them. Germline loops: CDR1 KGHSH, CDR2 LQKENI. CDR3 length: 16 amino acids. In DNA, the CDR3 is TGTGCCAGCTCACATCAGCGGGCACAAACCTACAATGAGCAGTTCTTC. The encoded protein is CASSHQRAQTYNEQFF.

The V and J genes are TRBV2 and TRBJ1-2; no clear D. CDR1 and CDR2 from the germline V gene are SNHLY and FYNNEI. The CDR3 is 10 residues long. V lost 8 bases and J lost 5, with 6 bases in between. CDR3 loop: CASFAYGYTF. As DNA, the CDR3 is TGTGCCAGCTTTGCTTATGGCTACACCTTC.

This clone was observed a few times. This chain links TRBV27 with TRBJ2-1, with 7 bases aligning to TRBD1. The ends lost 4 bases at V and 4 bases at J; junction bases unmatched: 13. The CDR3 consists of 17 residues. Germline V CDR1 and CDR2: MNHEY, SMNVEV (reference sequence). The CDR3 bases are TGTGCCAGCAGTTCGTTTACAGGGGTTTTTGGTTACAATGAGCAGTTCTTC. Translated, it gives CASSSFTGVFGYNEQFF.

The genes are TRBV9 and TRBJ1-1, with 9 bases fitting TRBD1. Germline CDR1 is SGDLS and CDR2 is YYNGEE. The CDR3 is 15 residues long. The V gene end was trimmed by 2 bases and the J gene end by 4 bases; junction bases not matched to a gene: 6. In DNA, the CDR3 is TGTGCCAGCAGCGTTCCCACAGGGGGCTTCACTGAAGCTTTCTTT. Translation gives CASSVPTGGFTEAFF. Based on the CDR3 plus reference TRBV9 and TRBJ1-1, the full variable domain is DSGVTQTPKHLITATGQRVTLRCSPRSGDLSVYWYQQSLDQGLQFLIQYYNGEERAKGNILERFSAQQFPDLHSELNLSSLELGDSALYFCASSVPTGGFTEAFFGQGTRLTVV.

A word on this clone: The same CDR3 also results from other DNA sequences found in this sample. The V call is TRBV7-3, the J call TRBJ2-3; D call uncertain. Germline V CDR1 and CDR2: SGHTA, FQGTGA. The V end was cut by 0 bases, the J end by 2 bases, with 6 bases between. CDR3 length: 14 residues. The CDR3: CASSLTLPTDTQYF. The CDR3 nucleotides read TGTGCCAGCAGCTTAACCCTGCCCACAGATACGCAGTATTTT.

This rearrangement joins TRBV18 to TRBJ1-4, with D perhaps matching TRBD1 (6 bases). Trimming pared 3 bases from V and 7 bases from J, leaving 12 bases between. The V gene's germline CDR1 is KGHSH and CDR2 LQKENI. This CDR3 region has 14 residues. This chain's CDR3 is CASSPDSSGEKLFF. The CDR3 region has the DNA TGTGCCAGCTCACCGGACAGTTCGGGTGAAAAACTGTTTTTT.

The chain carries TRBV11-3 and TRBJ2-5, with D possibly matching TRBD2 (6 bases). Germline V gene data show CDR1 as SGHNT and CDR2 as YENEEA. V gave up 6 bases and J gave up 1 base, with 9 bases separating them. This CDR3 is 13 amino acids long. CDR3 loop: CASRWDSQETQYF. The DNA for the CDR3 is TGTGCCAGCAGGTGGGACTCCCAAGAGACCCAGTACTTC.

The chain employs TRBV12-3 or TRBV12-4 and TRBJ1-1; D call uncertain. This CDR3 has 13 residues. V shed 5 bases and J shed 4 bases, with 11 bases lying between them. CDR3 coding DNA: TGTGCCAGCAGTCGCTCAACTGGCACTGAAGCTTTCTTT. This encodes CASSRSTGTEAFF.

The rearrangement joins TRBV19 to TRBJ1-4; D unresolved. Germline V gives CDR1 LNHDA, CDR2 SQIVND (reference sequence). Trimming took 1 base from V and 5 from J, leaving 14 bases between them. CDR3 length equals 16 residues. DNA of the CDR3: TGTGCCAGTAGTATAGTCTCCGGGATATCAAATGAAAAACTGTTTTTT. This gives the protein CASSIVSGISNEKLFF.

The chain couples TRBV18 to TRBJ2-7; 9 nucleotides align to TRBD1. CDR3 length: 15 amino acids. The junction had 10 bases not matched to a gene; V was cut back by 5 bases and J by 5 bases. Germline CDR1 KGHSH, CDR2 LQKENI. The CDR3 spells CASSGRGQGYHEQYF. The CDR3 DNA is TGTGCCAGCTCAGGGAGGGGACAGGGCTACCACGAGCAGTACTTC.

The chain carries TRBV7-2 and TRBJ1-2; 7 nucleotides line up with TRBD1. The CDR3 loop spans 15 amino acids. Looked up from germline, CDR1 is SGHTA and CDR2 is FQGNSA. V dropped 3 bases and J dropped 1; count of bases not matched to a gene: 5. The CDR3 sequence is CASSFDRALNYGYTF. CDR3 nucleotides: TGTGCCAGCAGCTTCGACAGGGCCCTTAACTATGGCTACACCTTC.

The gene calls are TRBV30 and TRBJ1-4; 7 bases are a match to TRBD1. Germline CDR1 reads GTSNPN; CDR2 reads SVGIG (reference sequence). The junction had 1 base not matched to a gene; V was cut back by 2 bases and J by 1 base. The CDR3 has 14 amino acids. The CDR3, as DNA: TGTGCCTGGAGTCGACAGGGAACTAATGAAAAACTGTTTTTT. Amino acid sequence: CAWSRQGTNEKLFF.